This is a list of T cell receptor beta chains from one sample in a study of T cells after yellow fever vaccination. TCRdb used MiXCR to reprocess the 5' RACE reads, holding one entry per CDR3 protein. This table holds approximately 550,000 distinct CDR3 sequences, approximately 12% found once. Sequenced material: PBMCs, taken on the day of the yellow fever booster vaccination. These receptors were taken from a man aged 25-45 years who received the YFV17D yellow fever vaccine. The CDR3 runs from the conserved cysteine through the conserved F or W. The D gene is left open where the match is weak. Expanded clones get a size class; other rows say once, few or many, or leave the size out.

V gene: TRBV2; J gene: TRBJ2-7; D gene: .; clone size: .; CDR3 DNA: TGTGCCAGCTTAAATTTGGCTAGCACCTACGAGCAGTACTTC; CDR3 protein: CASLNLASTYEQYF
V gene: TRBV27; J gene: TRBJ2-1; D gene: .; clone size: few; CDR3 DNA: TGTGCCAGCAGTTTATCCGGGACGGAGACCTACAATGAGCAGTTCTTC; CDR3 protein: CASSLSGTETYNEQFF
V gene: TRBV5-6; J gene: TRBJ2-7; D gene: TRBD2; clone size: .; CDR3 DNA: TGTGCCAGCAGACAGTTAGCGGGGGCCCCCTACGAGCAGTACTTC; CDR3 protein: CASRQLAGAPYEQYF
V gene: TRBV5-1; J gene: TRBJ2-2; D gene: .; clone size: .; CDR3 DNA: TGCGCCAGCGTTGGTCAGTCGGTCACCGGGGAGCTGTTTTTT; CDR3 protein: CASVGQSVTGELFF
V gene: TRBV12-3/TRBV12-4; J gene: TRBJ2-3; D gene: .; clone size: .; CDR3 DNA: TGTGCCAGCCACCGCGGTAGCTCAGATACGCAGTATTTT; CDR3 protein: CASHRGSSDTQYF
V gene: TRBV7-9; J gene: TRBJ2-1; D gene: TRBD2; clone size: .; CDR3 DNA: TGTGCCAGCAGCTTAGGGGGCTTTAGCGGGATAGGAGATGAGCAGTTCTTC; CDR3 protein: CASSLGGFSGIGDEQFF
V gene: TRBV3-1; J gene: TRBJ2-7; D gene: TRBD1; clone size: few; CDR3 DNA: TGTGCCAGCAGCTCTCCGGTGGACAGGGGATACTACGAGCAGTACTTC; CDR3 protein: CASSSPVDRGYYEQYF
V gene: TRBV7-8; J gene: TRBJ1-5; D gene: .; clone size: few; CDR3 DNA: TGTGCCAGCTCACGCGGACGAAATCAGCCCCAGCATTTT; CDR3 protein: CASSRGRNQPQHF
V gene: TRBV12-3/TRBV12-4; J gene: TRBJ2-1; D gene: TRBD1; clone size: few; CDR3 DNA: TGTGCCAGCAGCCGGGGACAGGGCTCCTACAATGAGCAGTTCTTC; CDR3 protein: CASSRGQGSYNEQFF
V gene: TRBV4-2; J gene: TRBJ2-7; D gene: TRBD1; clone size: .; CDR3 DNA: TGTGCCAGCAGCCAAAGGGAAGGGACAGGGGGGTACGAGCAGTACTTC; CDR3 protein: CASSQREGTGGYEQYF
V gene: TRBV12-3/TRBV12-4; J gene: TRBJ2-5; D gene: .; clone size: .; CDR3 DNA: TGTGCCAGCAGTGTTGTCCACCTCCTACAAGAGACCCAGTACTTC; CDR3 protein: CASSVVHLLQETQYF
V gene: TRBV25-1; J gene: TRBJ2-1; D gene: TRBD2; clone size: few; CDR3 DNA: TGTGCCAGCAGTGACCTGACTAGCGTCTCCTACAATGAGCAGTTCTTC; CDR3 protein: CASSDLTSVSYNEQFF
V gene: TRBV6-5; J gene: TRBJ2-2; D gene: .; clone size: few; CDR3 DNA: TGTGCCAGCAGTTACTCGGGCGGGGACAACACCGGGGAGCTGTTTTTT; CDR3 protein: CASSYSGGDNTGELFF
V gene: TRBV14; J gene: TRBJ1-4; D gene: .; clone size: .; CDR3 DNA: TGTGCCAGCAGCCAAGTCACGCTCGGTCTTAATGAAAAACTGTTTTTT; CDR3 protein: CASSQVTLGLNEKLFF
V gene: TRBV7-8; J gene: TRBJ2-1; D gene: .; clone size: few; CDR3 DNA: TGTGCCAGCAGCTTGACCCCAGGGGTGGGTAATGAGCAGTTCTTC; CDR3 protein: CASSLTPGVGNEQFF
V gene: TRBV12-3/TRBV12-4; J gene: TRBJ2-2; D gene: .; clone size: few; CDR3 DNA: TGTGCCAGCAGTCCGATGACAGGGAACACCGGGGAGCTGTTTTTT; CDR3 protein: CASSPMTGNTGELFF
V gene: TRBV7-2; J gene: TRBJ2-7; D gene: .; clone size: .; CDR3 DNA: TGTGCCAGCAGCCCCGAGGGTTCCTACTCCACCTACGAGCAGTACTTC; CDR3 protein: CASSPEGSYSTYEQYF
V gene: TRBV10-3; J gene: TRBJ2-7; D gene: .; clone size: few; CDR3 DNA: TGTGCCATCAGCCTCAAGGACAAGTCCTACGAGCAGTACTTC; CDR3 protein: CAISLKDKSYEQYF
V gene: TRBV7-6; J gene: TRBJ1-1; D gene: .; clone size: .; CDR3 DNA: TGTGCCAGCAGCTCGGGGACTCAGATTTATAACACTGAAGCTTTCTTT; CDR3 protein: CASSSGTQIYNTEAFF
V gene: TRBV10-2; J gene: TRBJ2-5; D gene: TRBD2; clone size: few; CDR3 DNA: TGCGCCAGCAGTGACGAAAGGGGGGTAGCGGGACTTGGAGAGACCCAGTACTTC; CDR3 protein: CASSDERGVAGLGETQYF
V gene: TRBV18; J gene: TRBJ2-3; D gene: TRBD2; clone size: .; CDR3 DNA: TGTGCCAGCTCACTTTCGACGGGACTAGCCACAGATACGCAGTATTTT; CDR3 protein: CASSLSTGLATDTQYF
V gene: TRBV6-5; J gene: TRBJ2-7; D gene: TRBD2; clone size: few; CDR3 DNA: TGTGCCAGCAGTTACTCGGCTAGCGGGAGACGTTACGAGCAGTACTTC; CDR3 protein: CASSYSASGRRYEQYF
V gene: TRBV4-2; J gene: TRBJ2-3; D gene: .; clone size: .; CDR3 DNA: TGTGCCAGCAGCCATGGCGTCGAGGGCACAGATACGCAGTATTTT; CDR3 protein: CASSHGVEGTDTQYF
V gene: TRBV5-1; J gene: TRBJ1-1; D gene: .; clone size: few; CDR3 DNA: TGCGCCAGCAGCTTGGCAACCAACATGAACACTGAAGCTTTCTTT; CDR3 protein: CASSLATNMNTEAFF
V gene: TRBV27; J gene: TRBJ2-7; D gene: TRBD2; clone size: .; CDR3 DNA: TGTGCCAGCAGCCATGTAGCGACTAGCTATCCCTACGAGCAGTACTTC; CDR3 protein: CASSHVATSYPYEQYF
V gene: TRBV7-6; J gene: TRBJ2-3; D gene: .; clone size: .; CDR3 DNA: TGTGCCAGCAGCCCTGGACGGCAGAGCACAGATACGCAGTATTTT; CDR3 protein: CASSPGRQSTDTQYF
V gene: TRBV7-9; J gene: TRBJ2-1; D gene: TRBD1; clone size: few; CDR3 DNA: TGTGCCACCGACAGGGTCTACAATGAGCAGTTCTTC; CDR3 protein: CATDRVYNEQFF
V gene: TRBV30; J gene: TRBJ1-1; D gene: .; clone size: few; CDR3 DNA: TGTGCCTGGAGCCAAAGACCGACTGAAGCTTTCTTT; CDR3 protein: CAWSQRPTEAFF
V gene: TRBV14; J gene: TRBJ2-7; D gene: TRBD2; clone size: .; CDR3 DNA: TGTGCCAGCAGCCAGGGACTAGCGGCCACCTACGAGCAGTACTTC; CDR3 protein: CASSQGLAATYEQYF
V gene: TRBV30; J gene: TRBJ2-6; D gene: TRBD2; clone size: few; CDR3 DNA: TGTGCCTGGACGCGGCGGGGGACTGGGGCCAACGTCCTGACTTTC; CDR3 protein: CAWTRRGTGANVLTF
V gene: TRBV5-1; J gene: TRBJ2-1; D gene: .; clone size: few; CDR3 DNA: TGCGCCAGCGCAGGGGTACCGAGCTCCTACAATGAGCAGTTCTTC; CDR3 protein: CASAGVPSSYNEQFF
V gene: TRBV6-5; J gene: TRBJ2-1; D gene: .; clone size: .; CDR3 DNA: TGTGCCAGCAGTTACTCGGTGCAGACTGTCTACAATGAGCAGTTCTTC; CDR3 protein: CASSYSVQTVYNEQFF
V gene: TRBV7-8; J gene: TRBJ2-2; D gene: .; clone size: few; CDR3 DNA: TGTGCCAGTTATCGGACGAACGGGGAGCTGTTTTTT; CDR3 protein: CASYRTNGELFF